The 20 T cell receptor beta chains presented below share a single source sample, sequenced in a study of blood T cell repertoires in COVID-19. Only in-frame clones appear in the TCRdb table, and some are missing; sequencing was by immunoSEQ multiplex PCR. The sample gives approximately 77,000 clones, approximately 85% of which show up once; around 9.6% is in the top ten. Sequencing used peripheral blood. All receptors derive from a man aged 45 to 65 with COVID-19, enrolled during active disease.

Concerning this clone itself: This sample includes further DNA sequences coding for the same CDR3. The rearrangement joins TRBV28 to TRBJ1-5, with 9 bases identical to TRBD1. Germline V gene sequence: CDR1 MDHEN, CDR2 SYDVKM. With V trimmed by 6 bases and J by 6 bases, 6 bases remained unmatched. The CDR3 contains 14 residues. CDR3 DNA: TGTGCCAGCAGCAGGACAGGGGTAAGTCAGCCCCAGCATTTT. Its translation is CASSRTGVSQPQHF.

The chain uses TRBV9 and TRBJ1-2, with D tentatively TRBD1 (5 bases). CDR3 length: 15 residues. Trimming took off 5 bases at V and 5 bases at J, with 19 bases between the two ends. The V gene's germline CDR1 is SGDLS and CDR2 YYNGEE. DNA for the CDR3: TGTGCCAGCAGTGCAACCCGGACGCGGGGGTATGGCTACACCTTC. This encodes CASSATRTRGYGYTF.

The chain employs TRBV5-1 and TRBJ1-2; perhaps TRBD1 as D (5 bases). Trimming removed 0 bases from V and 4 bases from J, with 13 bases in between. Germline V CDR1 and CDR2: SGHRS, YFSETQ. The CDR3 loop spans 15 amino acids. The CDR3: CASSLAGGDGYGYTF. In DNA form, the CDR3 reads TGCGCCAGCAGCTTGGCCGGCGGGGACGGCTATGGCTACACCTTC.

The chain recombines TRBV3-1 (or the pseudogene TRBV3-2) with TRBJ1-5, with D perhaps TRBD1 (5 bases). V lost 6 bases to trimming and J lost 5 bases, with 11 bases between them. Per the germline V gene, CDR1 is LGHDT and CDR2 is YNNKEL (reference sequence). CDR3 size: 13 residues. Here the CDR3 reads CASSPIGDQPQHF. The CDR3 DNA reads as TGTGCCAGCAGTCCGATAGGGGATCAGCCCCAGCATTTT.

This clone was recorded once. The rearrangement links TRBV9 to TRBJ1-3; D gene uncertain. Trimming stripped 0 bases from V and 0 bases from J, with 4 bases between. Germline CDR1 is SGDLS and CDR2 is YYNGEE. The CDR3 covers 14 residues. The CDR3 bases are TGTGCCAGCAGCGTAGGGGCCTCTGGAAACACCATATATTTT. It encodes CASSVGASGNTIYF. The whole variable domain, filled in from reference TRBV9 and TRBJ1-3, reads DSGVTQTPKHLITATGQRVTLRCSPRSGDLSVYWYQQSLDQGLQFLIQYYNGEERAKGNILERFSAQQFPDLHSELNLSSLELGDSALYFCASSVGASGNTIYFGEGSWLTVV.

This clone was picked up one time. V is TRBV7-2 and J is TRBJ2-5; 7 nucleotides agree with TRBD2. With V trimmed by 7 bases and J by 7 bases, 12 bases remained unmatched. This CDR3 has 14 residues. Germline lookup yields CDR1 SGHTA and CDR2 FQGNSA. The chain's CDR3 is CASNTGLHKPTQYF. CDR3 in DNA: TGTGCCAGCAACACGGGACTACACAAGCCGACCCAGTACTTC.

V is TRBV6-5 and J is TRBJ1-4; D uncertain. The V end was cut by 6 bases, the J end by 5 bases, with 7 bases between. CDR3 length: 12 residues. Germline V gene sequence: CDR1 MNHEY, CDR2 SVGAGI. The CDR3 spells CASSVKNEKLFF. DNA of the CDR3: TGTGCCAGCAGCGTAAAAAATGAAAAACTGTTTTTT.

This rearrangement joins TRBV7-2 to TRBJ2-7; 7 bases are shared with TRBD2. After removal of 6 bases from V and 0 bases from J, the junction contained 8 bases not matched to a gene. The CDR3 extends over 15 amino acids. Germline V gene sequence: CDR1 SGHTA, CDR2 FQGNSA. The CDR3 DNA follows: TGTGCCAGCAGTTTTTCCGGGACTACCTCCTACGAGCAGTACTTC. Amino acid sequence: CASSFSGTTSYEQYF.

The J gene is TRBJ1-1, the V gene TRBV19; D remains unclear. The V end was cut by 10 bases, the J end by 0 bases, with 18 bases between. The CDR3 extends over 15 amino acids. Germline values: CDR1 LNHDA, CDR2 SQIVND (reference sequence). The DNA for the CDR3 is TGTGCCACCCGGTCGAGAGCGACGGTGAACACTGAAGCTTTCTTT. Its translation: CATRSRATVNTEAFF.

The V and J genes are TRBV14 and TRBJ2-2; 7 nucleotides align to TRBD2. Germline V gives CDR1 SGHDN, CDR2 FVKESK. V shed 4 bases, J shed 7 bases, and the junction held 12 bases outside the gene matches. This CDR3 has 16 amino acids. DNA of the CDR3: TGTGCCAGCAGCCCCCTTATTGGGAGGGTCGTCGGGGAGCTGTTTTTT. This translates into CASSPLIGRVVGELFF. Using reference TRBV14 and TRBJ2-2 for the parts outside the CDR3, the full variable domain is EAGVTQFPSHSVIEKGQTVTLRCDPISGHDNLYWYRRVMGKEIKFLLHFVKESKQDESGMPNNRFLAERTGGTYSTLKVQPAELEDSGVYFCASSPLIGRVVGELFFGEGSRLTVL.

This clone came up a few times. The J gene is TRBJ1-2, the V gene TRBV28; no firm D call. With 8 bases removed from V and 7 bases from J, the gap between germline ends came to 17 bases. The CDR3 runs to 13 residues. The V gene's germline CDR1 is MDHEN and CDR2 SYDVKM. The CDR3 DNA sequence: TGTGCCAGCTCGTTTCGGGAGACCGGTGGCTACACCTTC. As protein: CASSFRETGGYTF.

This clone was detected only once. The chain links TRBV19 to TRBJ1-1; maybe TRBD1 (6 bases). The germline CDR1 and CDR2 sequences are LNHDA and SQIVND (reference sequence). This CDR3 has 14 residues. The germline V and J ends were trimmed by 5 bases and 7 bases, with 17 bases remaining between them. The CDR3 reads CASSSDRFPIEAFF. For the CDR3, the DNA is TGTGCCAGTAGTTCCGACAGGTTCCCCATTGAAGCTTTCTTT.

The chain combines TRBV7-9 with TRBJ1-5, with D possibly being TRBD1 (6 bases). The V gene's germline CDR1 is SEHNR and CDR2 FQNEAQ (reference sequence). Deletions cut 3 bases from V and 4 bases from J, with 10 bases between. This CDR3 comprises 14 residues. CDR3 amino acids: CASSLGAQNQPQHF. CDR3 bases: TGTGCCAGCAGCTTGGGGGCTCAAAATCAGCCCCAGCATTTT.

The rearrangement joins TRBV7-3 to TRBJ2-7; D ambiguous. Trimming pared 0 bases from V and 5 bases from J, leaving 14 bases between. Germline loops: CDR1 SGHTA, CDR2 FQGTGA. The CDR3 totals 15 residues. Written as DNA, the CDR3 is TGTGCCAGCAGCTTAACACCCTCCACGGTAAACGAGCAGTACTTC. Translation gives CASSLTPSTVNEQYF. The full variable domain, its missing parts supplied by reference TRBV7-3 and TRBJ2-7, is GAGVSQTPSNKVTEKGKYVELRCDPISGHTALYWYRQSLGQGPEFLIYFQGTGAADDSGLPNDRFFAVRPEGSVSTLKIQRTERGDSAVYLCASSLTPSTVNEQYFGPGTRLTVT.

A few counts support this clone. The chain recombines TRBV15 with TRBJ2-3; 9 nucleotides agree with TRBD1. The V segment lost 8 bases and the J segment 3 bases; nucleotides outside the gene matches: 6. The CDR3 has 14 residues. Germline V CDR1 and CDR2: LNHNV, YYDKDF (reference sequence). This CDR3 reads CATQTGGRTDTQYF. The DNA of the CDR3 is TGTGCCACCCAGACAGGGGGGCGTACAGATACGCAGTATTTT.

The chain uses TRBV5-6 and TRBJ2-1; 7 bases agree with TRBD2. V trimming: 4 bases; J trimming: 6 bases; junction bases outside the gene matches: 10. Germline V lookup: CDR1 SGHDT, CDR2 YYEEEE. This CDR3 has 15 amino acids. CDR3 DNA: TGTGCCAGCAGCGAGACCGGGACTATACTCAATGAGCAGTTCTTC. This codes for CASSETGTILNEQFF.

The chain links TRBV5-1 to TRBJ2-5; TRBD1 matches at 10 bases. CDR1 is SGHRS, CDR2 YFSETQ, per germline. The CDR3 covers 15 residues. V lost 5 bases, J lost 1 base, and 5 bases stayed unmatched. CDR3 sequence (DNA): TGCGCCAGCAGATGGACAGGGGGGCCCCAAGAGACCCAGTACTTC. It codes for CASRWTGGPQETQYF.

This clone was picked up one time. The CDR3 region is CASSTLAGEDNEQFF. The CDR3 coding sequence is TGTGCCAGCTCAACGTTAGCGGGAGAAGACAATGAGCAGTTCTTC. The chain carries TRBV18 and TRBJ2-1; 9 nucleotides align to TRBD2. CDR1 and CDR2 from the germline V gene are KGHSH and LQKENI. The CDR3 runs 15 residues. The J segment lost 5 bases and the V segment lost 5 bases, leaving 7 bases of the junction unmatched.

The genes are TRBV29-1 and TRBJ2-3; 12 nucleotides match TRBD2. The CDR3 consists of 15 residues. V shed 6 bases, J shed 2 bases, and the junction held 6 bases outside the gene matches. The germline V gene encodes CDR1 SQVTM and CDR2 ANQGSEA. CDR3 sequence: CSVRGLAGPTDTQYF. CDR3 nucleotide sequence: TGCAGCGTCCGAGGACTAGCGGGACCCACAGATACGCAGTATTTT.

The chain combines TRBV6-6 with TRBJ2-7, with 10 bases lining up with TRBD1. The CDR3 totals 15 residues. CDR1 and CDR2 from the germline V gene are MNHNY and SVGAGI (reference sequence). Germline trimming cut 0 bases from V and 5 bases from J; bases unmatched to any gene: 4. CDR3 protein: CASSYSRGTGDEQYF. The CDR3 DNA follows: TGTGCCAGCAGTTACTCGAGGGGGACAGGGGACGAGCAGTACTTC.